This T cell receptor beta chain was captured in a study of regulatory T cells in long-lasting Graves disease. Study-wide background: Persistent Graves' disease denoted over 5 years of antithyroid drugs plus positive TSH receptor antibodies. Overall study results and limits: There were preferences for TRBV28, TRBJ1-2 and TRBJ2-5 in persistent disease.

The CDR3 runs to 16 residues. The germline CDR1 and CDR2 sequences are LGHNA and YNFKEQ. V was shortened by 0 bases and J by 2 bases, with 14 bases between the two germline ends. This clonotype was observed a few times. Its antigen is undetermined. The TCR beta library used iRepertoire HTBI primers with Arm-PCR amplification of CDR3. TCRdb re-analysed the multiplex PCR reads in MiXCR, keeping a single row per CDR3 protein. The sample has roughly 400,000 distinct CDR3 sequences, roughly a fifth seen once. Time point noted: persistent/refractory GD, antithyroid drugs over 5 years with positive TRAb. Making the TCR library involved RNA that had been extracted from PBMCs.

The clonotype was recovered from a female donor with Graves disease. Sequences were derived from peripheral blood mononuclear cells (PBMCs), sampled when the disease was refractory, from a patient treated with antithyroid drugs. The rearrangement uses TRBV4-2 and TRBJ2-7; D might be TRBD2 (6 bases). Here the CDR3 DNA reads TGTGCCAGCAGCCAAGAGAAGGGTGCGGGACCCTACGAGCAGTACTTC. This translates into CASSQEKGAGPYEQYF.